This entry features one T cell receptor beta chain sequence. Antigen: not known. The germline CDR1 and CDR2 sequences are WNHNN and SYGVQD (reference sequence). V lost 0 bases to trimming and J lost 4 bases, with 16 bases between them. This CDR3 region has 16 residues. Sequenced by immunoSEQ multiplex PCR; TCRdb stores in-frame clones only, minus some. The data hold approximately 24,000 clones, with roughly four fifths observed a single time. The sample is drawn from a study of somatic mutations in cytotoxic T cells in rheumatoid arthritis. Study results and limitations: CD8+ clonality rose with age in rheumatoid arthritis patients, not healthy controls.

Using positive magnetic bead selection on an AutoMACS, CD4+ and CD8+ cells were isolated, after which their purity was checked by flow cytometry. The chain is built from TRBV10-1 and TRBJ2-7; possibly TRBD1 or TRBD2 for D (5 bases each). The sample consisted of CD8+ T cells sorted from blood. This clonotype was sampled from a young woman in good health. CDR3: CASSESAGTVYYEQYF. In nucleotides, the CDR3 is TGCGCCAGCAGTGAGTCGGCCGGGACCGTCTATTACGAGCAGTACTTC.